This entry lists 4 T cell receptor beta chains sequenced from one sample in a study of T cell responses to AZD1222 COVID-19 vaccine. The protocol was immunoSEQ multiplex PCR, while the TCRdb copy is restricted to in-frame clones and leaves out a portion. Among 100,000 to 120,000 clones listed, roughly nine tenths were seen once. The specimen comprised peripheral blood, sampled 28 days after the second AZD1222 dose. The receptors stem from an adult who received the AZD1222 COVID-19 vaccine.

The V gene is TRBV14, the J gene TRBJ2-7; TRBD1 matches 7 bases. With 6 bases clipped from V and 7 bases from J, the junction kept 9 bases outside the gene matches. Per germline, CDR1 SGHDN and CDR2 FVKESK. The CDR3 is 13 amino acids. This chain's CDR3 is CASRRQGAREQYF. DNA of the CDR3: TGTGCCAGCAGGCGACAGGGCGCGAGGGAGCAGTACTTC.

This chain joins TRBV5-1 and TRBJ1-4, with 7 bases that match TRBD1. Trimming took 4 bases from V and 8 from J; bases not matched to a gene: 5. Germline loops: CDR1 SGHRS, CDR2 YFSETQ. The CDR3 is made up of 13 amino acids. This chain's CDR3 is CASSDRVGEKLFF. For the CDR3, the DNA is TGCGCCAGCAGCGACAGGGTTGGGGAAAAACTGTTTTTT. Full variable domain (missing parts from reference TRBV5-1 and TRBJ1-4): KAGVTQTPRYLIKTRGQQVTLSCSPISGHRSVSWYQQTPGQGLQFLFEYFSETQRNKGNFPGRFSGRQFSNSRSEMNVSTLELGDSALYLCASSDRVGEKLFFGSGTQLSVL.

The V and J genes are TRBV4-1 and TRBJ2-7, with 7 bases that match TRBD2. This CDR3 has 19 residues. Trimming cost V 4 bases and J 0 bases; bases outside gene matches: 18. Germline V CDR1 and CDR2: MGHRA, YSYEKL. The CDR3 nucleotides read TGCGCCAGCAGCCCCGCGATTAGCGGGTTCCAGTTTGCCTCCTACGAGCAGTACTTC. This translates into CASSPAISGFQFASYEQYF.

This chain joins TRBV28 and TRBJ1-5, with D unclear. Germline V CDR1 and CDR2: MDHEN, SYDVKM. Trimming removed 6 bases at V and 5 bases at J, with 20 bases between. The CDR3 totals 16 residues. The CDR3 DNA sequence: TGTGCCAGCAGCCCCAATCGAGGTCCGATCGATCAGCCCCAGCATTTT. Amino acid sequence: CASSPNRGPIDQPQHF. The full variable domain, rest sourced from reference TRBV28 and TRBJ1-5, is DVKVTQSSRYLVKRTGEKVFLECVQDMDHENMFWYRQDPGLGLRLIYFSYDVKMKEKGDIPEGYSVSREKKERFSLILESASTNQTSMYLCASSPNRGPIDQPQHFGDGTRLSIL.